This T cell receptor beta chain was retrieved from a study of OX40 agonist ivuxolimab in advanced cancers. General study findings and limits: Expanded peripheral T cells had an undetermined antigen specificity.

Germline CDR1 is GTSNPN and CDR2 is SVGIG (reference sequence). CDR3 length: 13 amino acids. Losses at the gene ends were 5 bases for V and 5 bases for J; bases not matched to a gene: 6. Assay: immunoSEQ multiplex PCR; the TCRdb copy retains only in-frame clones and omits some. In the table there are 75,000 to 100,000 clones, around 85% of which are singletons. Prior autoimmune disease or systemic immunosuppression barred patients. In the case of this clone: Antigen specificity is unknown.

The J gene is TRBJ1-5, the V gene TRBV30, with 7 bases matching TRBD1. The TCR originated in an adult with an advanced solid tumor such as melanoma, head and neck, liver or kidney cancer. The sample consisted of CD4+ or CD8+ T cells sorted from blood, taken in a trial of the OX40 agonist ivuxolimab. Here the CDR3 reads CAWSGDSYQPQHF. The CDR3 coding sequence is TGTGCCTGGTCGGGGGACAGTTATCAGCCCCAGCATTTT. The complete variable domain, with remaining parts taken from reference TRBV30 and TRBJ1-5, reads SQTIHQWPATLVQPVGSPLSLECTVEGTSNPNLYWYRQAAGRGLQLLFYSVGIGQISSEVPQNLSASRPQDRQFILSSKKLLLSDSGFYLCAWSGDSYQPQHFGDGTRLSIL.